This TCR beta chain came from a study of shared clonotypes between healthy human individuals. V was trimmed by 5 bases and J by 2 bases, leaving 4 bases between them. Germline V gives CDR1 MNHNS, CDR2 SASEGT. This CDR3 spans 12 amino acids. Repertoires were generated with immunoSEQ multiplex PCR, while TCRdb's copy carries only in-frame clones and drops some. The sample records 1,500,000 or so clones, 97% to 99% being singletons. This receptor was identified in a man younger than 40 in good health. The sample consisted of naive CD4+ T cells sorted from blood. As to subset: CD45RA+ positively selected. The chain carries TRBV6-1 and TRBJ2-1; D not certain. The CDR3 DNA reads TGTGCCAGCAGTCTAGCCTACAATGAGCAGTTCTTC. Translating gives CASSLAYNEQFF.